This TCR beta chain was sequenced for a study of cytomegalovirus exposure and HLA in healthy donors. As for the study in general: Among about 190 million T cells, an earlier analysis found roughly 120 million unique TCR beta sequences. The study's findings and limits: The study designated over 150 TCR beta chains cytomegalovirus-associated. For most TCR beta V segments, an earlier analysis put the productive rate at about 90% or about 30% of the time.

The CDR3 spans 16 residues. Germline loops: CDR1 MGHRA, CDR2 YSYEKL. V lost 6 bases to trimming and J lost 3 bases; unmatched junction nucleotides: 12. Concerning this clone itself: Its antigen is unknown.

This PCR relied on a set of 60 Vbeta primers and 13 Jbeta primers. Clones were sequenced by immunoSEQ multiplex PCR, and TCRdb holds only the in-frame ones, with some missing. The sample lists some 150,000 clones; 82% were seen once. The TCR comes from a woman between 50 and 59 years old in good health and CMV-seropositive. Sequenced: PBMCs. This chain connects TRBV4-1 to TRBJ2-3, with 7 bases matching TRBD1. In DNA form, the CDR3 reads TGCGCCAGCAGTCGGGTACAGGGGATGGAGACAGATACGCAGTATTTT. Translation: CASSRVQGMETDTQYF.